Detailed here is one TCR beta chain. This entry is derived from a study of blood T cell repertoires in COVID-19. At the level of the study: Donors in the United States, Italy and Spain gave samples during acute or convalescent COVID-19. Sources were T cells, B-cell-depleted T cells, or PBMCs; the material itself was cDNA or gDNA.

As handled by the study authors: Amplification with reference gene primers provided the estimates of nucleated cell counts. Libraries were prepared by immunoSEQ multiplex PCR; TCRdb keeps only in-frame clonotypes and omits some of them. V, J and clone size were drawn from that table, and D and trimming were deduced from the DNA. Of tens of thousands of clones in the sample, under 95% were seen once. The germline V gene has CDR1 LGHDT and CDR2 YNNKEL (reference sequence). CDR3 length: 14 amino acids. V lost 4 bases, J lost 4 bases, and 8 bases lay in between. The V gene is TRBV3-1 (or the pseudogene TRBV3-2), the J gene TRBJ1-6; TRBD1 might be the D (6 bases). The sequenced material came from peripheral blood. The receptor was derived from a human donor with active COVID-19. The donor label of this sample is uncertain. CDR3 loop: CASSLQGYNSPLHF. The DNA for the CDR3 is TGTGCCAGCAGCCTTCAGGGGTATAATTCACCCCTCCACTTT.